This record looks at one TCR beta chain sequence and its context. The antigen remains undetermined. Germline V lookup: CDR1 SGDLS, CDR2 YYNGEE. V shed 8 bases and J shed 4 bases, with 23 bases lying between them. The length of the CDR3 is 16 residues. The data were obtained in a study of OX40 agonist ivuxolimab in advanced cancers. For the study at large: Dose-escalation cases comprised hepatocellular carcinoma, melanoma, renal cell or head and neck cancer. Broader study findings: Partial responders at 0.1-3.0 mg/kg showed near-lowest clonal expansion. Compared with CD4+, CD8+ T cells on average had more expanded clones.

Peripheral blood came from all dose cohorts at three timepoints. TCRdb's copy holds only in-frame clones and misses some; the assay was immunoSEQ multiplex PCR. The sample gives about 74,000 clones, about 81% of which show up once; more than 6% is in the top ten. The sequenced sample was CD4+ or CD8+ T cells sorted from blood, obtained in a trial of the OX40 agonist ivuxolimab. The chain employs TRBV9 and TRBJ2-3; a possible D gene is TRBD2 (6 bases). The receptor comes from an adult with an advanced solid tumor such as melanoma, head and neck, liver or kidney cancer. The chain's CDR3 is CASATGGPPVADTQYF. The CDR3 bases are TGTGCCAGTGCTACAGGAGGGCCTCCGGTTGCAGATACGCAGTATTTT.